This T cell receptor (beta chain) was captured by sequencing in a study of blood T cell repertoires in COVID-19. Germline V gene sequence: CDR1 MNHEY, CDR2 SVGAGI. Trimming removed 5 bases at V and 0 bases at J, with 10 bases between. The CDR3 sequence is 14 residues long. Repertoires were generated with immunoSEQ multiplex PCR, while TCRdb's copy carries only in-frame clones and drops some. The sample lists 150,000 to 200,000 clones, around four fifths occurring once. Seattle patient enrollment occurred during active infection, with longitudinal follow-up thereafter. This clone occurred once. The specimen sequenced was peripheral blood. The source is a woman aged 70-85 years with COVID-19, enrolled during active disease. The genes are TRBV6-5 and TRBJ1-2; TRBD1 might be the D (5 bases). The DNA of the CDR3 is TGTGCCAGCAGTCCAGGGAATGCTAACTATGGCTACACCTTC. It encodes CASSPGNANYGYTF.